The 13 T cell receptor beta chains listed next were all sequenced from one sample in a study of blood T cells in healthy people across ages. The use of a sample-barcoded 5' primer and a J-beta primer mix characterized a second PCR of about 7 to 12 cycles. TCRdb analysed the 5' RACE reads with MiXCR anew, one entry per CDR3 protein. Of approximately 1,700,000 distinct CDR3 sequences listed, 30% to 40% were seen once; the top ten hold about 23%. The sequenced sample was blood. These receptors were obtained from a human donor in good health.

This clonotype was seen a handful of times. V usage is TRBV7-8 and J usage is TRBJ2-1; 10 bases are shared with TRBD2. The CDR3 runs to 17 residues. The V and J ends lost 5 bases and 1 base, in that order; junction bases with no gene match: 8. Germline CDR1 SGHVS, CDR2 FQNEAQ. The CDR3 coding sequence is TGTGCCAGCAGCGTTCGTAGCGGGGGGAGTTCCTACAATGAGCAGTTCTTC. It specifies CASSVRSGGSSYNEQFF.

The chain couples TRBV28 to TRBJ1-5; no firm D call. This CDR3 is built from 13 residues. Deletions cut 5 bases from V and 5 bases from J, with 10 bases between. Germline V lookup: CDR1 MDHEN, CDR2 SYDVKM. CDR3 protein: CASSPDPYQPQHF. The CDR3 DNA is TGTGCCAGCAGTCCGGACCCGTATCAGCCCCAGCATTTT.

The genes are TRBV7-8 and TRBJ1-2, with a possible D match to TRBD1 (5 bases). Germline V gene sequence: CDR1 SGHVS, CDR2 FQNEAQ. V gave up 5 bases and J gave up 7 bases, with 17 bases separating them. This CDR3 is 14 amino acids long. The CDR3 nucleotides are TGTGCCAGCAGCCCAAACCAGGGAGAAGTTGGCTACACCTTC. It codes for CASSPNQGEVGYTF.

CDR3 residues: CASSSWGGPIEAFF. The CDR3 bases are TGTGCCAGCAGTTCGTGGGGTGGCCCCATCGAAGCTTTCTTT. The chain recombines TRBV28 with TRBJ1-1; no firm D call. V was trimmed by 4 bases and J by 8 bases, leaving 17 bases between them. CDR3 length: 14 amino acids. Germline loops: CDR1 MDHEN, CDR2 SYDVKM.

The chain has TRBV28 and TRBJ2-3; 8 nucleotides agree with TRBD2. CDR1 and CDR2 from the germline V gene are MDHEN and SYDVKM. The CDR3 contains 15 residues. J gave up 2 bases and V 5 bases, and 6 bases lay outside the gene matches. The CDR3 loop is CASSTGTRDTDTQYF. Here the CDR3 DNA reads TGTGCCAGCAGTACCGGGACTAGAGACACAGATACGCAGTATTTT.

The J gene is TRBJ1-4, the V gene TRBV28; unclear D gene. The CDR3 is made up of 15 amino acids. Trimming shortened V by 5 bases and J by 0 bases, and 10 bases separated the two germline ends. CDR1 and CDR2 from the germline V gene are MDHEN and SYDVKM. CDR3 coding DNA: TGTGCCAGCAGTGCCTTCGGGGCAACTAATGAAAAACTGTTTTTT. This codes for CASSAFGATNEKLFF.

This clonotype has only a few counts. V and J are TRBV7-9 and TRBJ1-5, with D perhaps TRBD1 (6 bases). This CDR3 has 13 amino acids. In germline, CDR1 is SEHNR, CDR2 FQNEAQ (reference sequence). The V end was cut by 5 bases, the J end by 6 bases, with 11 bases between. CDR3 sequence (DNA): TGTGCCAGCAGCCCAGGGGATATTCAGCCCCAGCATTTT. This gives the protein CASSPGDIQPQHF.

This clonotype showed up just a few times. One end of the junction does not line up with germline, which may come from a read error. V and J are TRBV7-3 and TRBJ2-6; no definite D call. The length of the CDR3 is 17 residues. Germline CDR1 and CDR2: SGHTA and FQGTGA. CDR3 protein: CANSLSNGISGANVLTF. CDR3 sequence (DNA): TGTGCCAACAGCCTCTCAAATGGGATTTCTGGGGCCAACGTCCTGACTTTC.

CDR3 residues: CASSKRRTTGRPMNEQFF. The DNA for the CDR3 is TGTGCCAGCAGCAAAAGGAGGACGACAGGGAGGCCCATGAATGAGCAGTTCTTC. The V and J genes are TRBV13 and TRBJ2-1; a possible D gene is TRBD1 (7 bases). CDR3 size: 18 residues. V was shortened by 5 bases and J by 7 bases, with 27 bases between the two germline ends. Germline V gene lookup returns CDR1 PRHDT and CDR2 FYEKMQ (reference sequence).

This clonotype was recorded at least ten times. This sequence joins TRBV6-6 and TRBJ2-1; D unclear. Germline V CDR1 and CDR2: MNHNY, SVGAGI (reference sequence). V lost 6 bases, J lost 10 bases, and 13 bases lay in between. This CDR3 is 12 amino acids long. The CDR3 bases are TGTGCCAGCAGCCCAGGACCAGGAGAGCAGTTCTTC. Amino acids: CASSPGPGEQFF.

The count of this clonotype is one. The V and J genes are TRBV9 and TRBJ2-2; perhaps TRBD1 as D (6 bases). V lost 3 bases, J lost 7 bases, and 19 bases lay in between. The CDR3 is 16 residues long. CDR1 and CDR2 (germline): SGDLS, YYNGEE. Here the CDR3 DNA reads TGTGCCAGCAGCGCGACCGACAGGTTATTTGTCGGGGAGCTGTTTTTT. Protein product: CASSATDRLFVGELFF.

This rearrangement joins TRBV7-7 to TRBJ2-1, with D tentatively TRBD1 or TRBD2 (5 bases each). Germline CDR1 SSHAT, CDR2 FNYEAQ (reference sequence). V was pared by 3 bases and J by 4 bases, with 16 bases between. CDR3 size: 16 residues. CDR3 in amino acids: CASSLGEHGWYNEQFF. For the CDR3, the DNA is TGTGCCAGCAGCTTGGGGGAACATGGATGGTACAATGAGCAGTTCTTC. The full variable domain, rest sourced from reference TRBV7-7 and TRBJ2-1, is GAGVSQSPRYKVTKRGQDVTLRCDPISSHATLYWYQQALGQGPEFLTYFNYEAQPDKSGLPSDRFSAERPEGSISTLTIQRTEQRDSAMYRCASSLGEHGWYNEQFFGPGTRLTVL.

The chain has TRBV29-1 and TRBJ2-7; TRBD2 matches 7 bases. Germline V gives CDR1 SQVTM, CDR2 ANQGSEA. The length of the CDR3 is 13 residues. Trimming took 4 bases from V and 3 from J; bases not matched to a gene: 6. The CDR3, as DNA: TGCAGCGTTGCGGTTGGCGGGGGCTACGAGCAGTACTTC. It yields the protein CSVAVGGGYEQYF.